This TCR beta chain appears in the sequencing data of a study of cytomegalovirus exposure and HLA in healthy donors. Study-level results: Donors belonging to an Asian-associated ancestry cluster reportedly showed fewer N-insertions in productive TCRs than the roughly 670-donor mean, according to what a later analysis found. Later analysis demonstrated an association between a missense DCLRE1C variant and TCR beta V- and J-gene trimming. Previously analyzed data showed that most TCR beta V segments were productive at a frequency of about 87% or about 30%.

A multiplex PCR was run with 60 Vbeta primers and 13 Jbeta primers. Only in-frame clones appear in the TCRdb table, and some are missing; sequencing was by immunoSEQ multiplex PCR. Altogether 65,000 to 85,000 clones are present, 70% to 80% being singletons, with the ten largest covering under 3.5%. Details on this clone: The antigen remains unidentified.

Germline CDR1 reads LNHDA; CDR2 reads SQIVND (reference sequence). The CDR3 sequence is 16 residues long. V shed 4 bases and J 0 bases; nucleotides not matched to a gene: 7. This chain links TRBV19 with TRBJ2-7; 9 positions match TRBD1. The TCR sequence derives from a man aged 50 to 59 in good health and CMV-seropositive. Sequenced input: PBMCs. CDR3 sequence (DNA): TGTGCCAGTAGTACCCTAGGGACAGGGAGCTCCTACGAGCAGTACTTC. Protein sequence: CASSTLGTGSSYEQYF. The whole variable domain, filled in from reference TRBV19 and TRBJ2-7, reads DGGITQSPKYLFRKEGQNVTLSCEQNLNHDAMYWYRQDPGQGLRLIYYSQIVNDFQKGDIAEGYSVSREKKESFPLTVTSAQKNPTAFYLCASSTLGTGSSYEQYFGPGTRLTVT.